A selection of T cell receptor beta chains follows, all from one sample in a study of early T cells in non-severe SARS-CoV-2 infection. Each CDR3 protein gets one entry after TCRdb re-called the 5' RACE reads with MiXCR. The sample yields 98,000 or so distinct CDR3 sequences, about 12% seen once. Sequencing was done on a sample of whole blood. The receptors come from an adult who was a healthcare worker with PCR-confirmed SARS-CoV-2 infection or an uninfected control (not recorded which). The CDR3 runs from the conserved cysteine through the conserved F or W. The D gene is left open where the match is weak. A clone size is listed for some rows: how often the clone was seen (once, few, many), or a class if it is expanded.

V: TRBV7-9
D: TRBD1
J: TRBJ2-5
size: many
DNA: TGTGCCAGCAGACCGGGACAGTCTCAAGAGACCCAGTACTTC
CDR3: CASRPGQSQETQYF

V: TRBV10-2
D: NA
J: TRBJ2-7
size: once
DNA: TGCGCCAGCAGTGACCTTGATTGGGGGAGCTCCTACGAGCAGTACTTC
CDR3: CASSDLDWGSSYEQYF

V: TRBV10-1
D: TRBD1
J: TRBJ2-7
size: NA
DNA: TGCGCCAGCAGTGAATTCGGGTCAGGGGGCTACGAGCAGTACTTC
CDR3: CASSEFGSGGYEQYF

V: TRBV2
D: NA
J: TRBJ2-6
size: NA
DNA: TGTGCCAGCGAGGGAGACCCCTCTGGGGCCAACGTCCTGACTTTC
CDR3: CASEGDPSGANVLTF

V: TRBV20-1
D: NA
J: TRBJ2-1
size: many
DNA: TGCAGTGCTAGACCCAGTGGGGGTTGGGAGAATGAGCAGTTCTTC
CDR3: CSARPSGGWENEQFF

V: TRBV20-1
D: NA
J: TRBJ1-1
size: NA
DNA: TGCAGTGCTAGAGATGAAGGATTCACTGAAGCTTTCTTT
CDR3: CSARDEGFTEAFF

V: TRBV19
D: TRBD2
J: TRBJ2-3
size: few
DNA: TGTGCCATAGGGGGTAGCGGGAGAACAGATACGCAGTATTTT
CDR3: CAIGGSGRTDTQYF

V: TRBV6-5
D: NA
J: TRBJ1-6
size: NA
DNA: TGTGCCAGCAGTTACTCGATTCGCTCACCCCTCCACTTT
CDR3: CASSYSIRSPLHF

V: TRBV29-1
D: NA
J: TRBJ2-4
size: NA
DNA: TGCAGCGTTGCGCCGGCAGGGCCAAACATTCAGTACTTC
CDR3: CSVAPAGPNIQYF

V: TRBV28
D: NA
J: TRBJ1-2
size: NA
DNA: TGTGCCAGCAGTACCCACGGCGCTAACTATGGCTACACCTTC
CDR3: CASSTHGANYGYTF

V: TRBV18
D: NA
J: TRBJ2-7
size: few
DNA: TGTGCCAGCTCACCATCCCCCGCAGGGATCTATGTTGGGCAGTACTTC
CDR3: CASSPSPAGIYVGQYF

V: TRBV20-1
D: NA
J: TRBJ2-5
size: many
DNA: TGCAGTGCTAGAAGAGGCGGGGGCCTCCAAGAGACCCAGTACTTC
CDR3: CSARRGGGLQETQYF

V: TRBV7-8
D: NA
J: TRBJ1-4
size: many
DNA: TGTGCCAGCAGCTCAAACCCGCTAAGGGGGAAACTGTTTTTT
CDR3: CASSSNPLRGKLFF

V: TRBV27
D: NA
J: TRBJ2-7
size: many
DNA: TGTGCCAGCAGTTTAAGAGCTGTTCCCATCTCCTACGAGCAGTACTTC
CDR3: CASSLRAVPISYEQYF

V: TRBV6-5
D: TRBD2
J: TRBJ2-1
size: many
DNA: TGTGCCAGCAGCCGTACTGTGCTAGCGGGAGGTGGCAATGAGCAGTTCTTC
CDR3: CASSRTVLAGGGNEQFF

V: TRBV9
D: NA
J: TRBJ1-1
size: few
DNA: TGTGCCAGCAGCGTAGTAACAGGGCTCAACGAAAGAAGCACTGAAGCTTTCTTT
CDR3: CASSVVTGLNERSTEAFF

V: TRBV29-1
D: NA
J: TRBJ1-1
size: many
DNA: TGCAGCGTTGGACAGAATTTGAACACTGAAGCTTTCTTT
CDR3: CSVGQNLNTEAFF

V: TRBV20-1
D: TRBD1
J: TRBJ1-6
size: many
DNA: TGCAGTGCCGGAGGGGACAGGGGTCGAGGTTCACCCCTCCACTTT
CDR3: CSAGGDRGRGSPLHF

V: TRBV5-8
D: TRBD1
J: TRBJ2-3
size: NA
DNA: TGTGCCAGCAGCCATCGGACAGGGGGTTCCACAGATACGCAGTATTTT
CDR3: CASSHRTGGSTDTQYF

V: TRBV5-1
D: NA
J: TRBJ2-7
size: few
DNA: TGCGCCAGCAGCTTTGTGGACAGCCAGTACGAGCAGTACTTC
CDR3: CASSFVDSQYEQYF

V: TRBV7-3
D: TRBD2
J: TRBJ2-3
size: NA
DNA: TGTGCCAGCAGCCCGGGGGGGTCTCGGGCTACGCAGTATTTT
CDR3: CASSPGGSRATQYF

V: TRBV18
D: NA
J: TRBJ2-7
size: few
DNA: TGTGCCAGCTCACCACCGACAGGTATCGGCGAGCAGTACTTC
CDR3: CASSPPTGIGEQYF

V: TRBV3-1
D: NA
J: TRBJ1-1
size: few
DNA: TGTGCCAGCAGCCAGAGTTTTTGGAACACTGAAGCTTTCTTT
CDR3: CASSQSFWNTEAFF

V: TRBV7-2
D: NA
J: TRBJ1-1
size: many
DNA: TGTGCCAGCAGCTTAGATTTCATGAACACTGAAGCTTTCTTT
CDR3: CASSLDFMNTEAFF

V: TRBV29-1
D: NA
J: TRBJ2-1
size: NA
DNA: TGCAGCCATACTCCCGCCGACTACAATGAGCAGTTCTTC
CDR3: CSHTPADYNEQFF

V: TRBV5-1
D: TRBD2
J: TRBJ2-1
size: few
DNA: TGCGCCAGCAGAACAAGCGGGGCAAATTACAATGAGCAGTTCTTC
CDR3: CASRTSGANYNEQFF

V: TRBV28
D: NA
J: TRBJ1-5
size: NA
DNA: TGTGCCAGCAGCCGAACCAATAGCAATCAGCCCCAGCATTTT
CDR3: CASSRTNSNQPQHF

V: TRBV20-1
D: TRBD2
J: TRBJ2-1
size: many
DNA: TGCAGTGCTAGAGATCGGACTAGCGGGGGATCATTAAGCTACAATGAGCAGTTCTTC
CDR3: CSARDRTSGGSLSYNEQFF

V: TRBV29-1
D: TRBD2
J: TRBJ2-7
size: NA
DNA: TGCAGCGTTGCTAGCGGCATCTCCTACGAGCAGTACTTC
CDR3: CSVASGISYEQYF

V: TRBV5-4
D: NA
J: TRBJ1-2
size: few
DNA: TGTGCCAGCAGCTCCGCGGGGGAAAATGGCTATGGCTACACCTTC
CDR3: CASSSAGENGYGYTF

V: TRBV6-5
D: TRBD1
J: TRBJ2-4
size: few
DNA: TGTGCCAGCAGTCCACTGGCCGGGACAGGGGTTAGCGGCAAAAACATTCAGTACTTC
CDR3: CASSPLAGTGVSGKNIQYF

V: TRBV3-1
D: NA
J: TRBJ1-3
size: few
DNA: TGTGCCAGCAGCCAAGATTTATCAGGGGCCATATATTTT
CDR3: CASSQDLSGAIYF

V: TRBV27
D: NA
J: TRBJ2-3
size: many
DNA: TGTGCCAGCAGTTCCCTAGCCACAGATACGCAGTATTTT
CDR3: CASSSLATDTQYF

V: TRBV5-1
D: NA
J: TRBJ1-1
size: NA
DNA: TGCGCCAGCAGCTCTGCGGCGGGGGGCGGAACTGAAGCTTTCTTT
CDR3: CASSSAAGGGTEAFF

V: TRBV11-2
D: NA
J: TRBJ1-6
size: few
DNA: TGTGCCAGCAGGGGCGGAACGGGTAACGGACTCCTCCACTTT
CDR3: CASRGGTGNGLLHF

V: TRBV30
D: NA
J: TRBJ1-2
size: NA
DNA: TGTGCCTGTTTATACCACCTACCGCCCGGGACCGAATTATACGACTATGGCTACACCTTC
CDR3: CACLYHLPPGTELYDYGYTF

V: TRBV6-1
D: NA
J: TRBJ1-2
size: many
DNA: TGTGCCAGCAGAACAAATGCCTTAGGGGGATATGGCTACACCTTC
CDR3: CASRTNALGGYGYTF

V: TRBV7-9
D: NA
J: TRBJ2-1
size: many
DNA: TGTGCCAGCAGCTTAGAGGGGACAAGCTCCTACAATGAGCAGTTCTTC
CDR3: CASSLEGTSSYNEQFF

V: TRBV20-1
D: NA
J: TRBJ2-1
size: NA
DNA: TGCAGTGCCGATGCTACGCGGACCACCTACAATGAGCAGTTCTTC
CDR3: CSADATRTTYNEQFF

V: TRBV18
D: TRBD1
J: TRBJ2-7
size: many
DNA: TGTGCCAGCACCCCACAGGGGTTCTCCTACGAGCAGTACTTC
CDR3: CASTPQGFSYEQYF

V: TRBV6-6
D: TRBD2
J: TRBJ2-1
size: few
DNA: TGTGCCAGCAGTCCCCTGGGAGCGGGGAGGTCCTACAATGAGCAGTTCTTC
CDR3: CASSPLGAGRSYNEQFF

V: TRBV6-4
D: NA
J: TRBJ1-1
size: few
DNA: TGTGCCAGCAGTGACGAGGCGAACACTGAAGCTTTCTTT
CDR3: CASSDEANTEAFF

V: TRBV5-5
D: NA
J: TRBJ2-7
size: few
DNA: TGTGCCAGCAGCTCCTGGGACCGCTACGAGCAGTACTTC
CDR3: CASSSWDRYEQYF

V: TRBV6-6
D: NA
J: TRBJ1-3
size: NA
DNA: TGTGCCAGCAGTTACTTCCCAGGGAGCTCTGGAAACACCATATATTTT
CDR3: CASSYFPGSSGNTIYF